These T cell receptor beta chains were read from a single sample in a study of shared clonotypes between healthy human individuals. Sequencing was performed with immunoSEQ multiplex PCR; in TCRdb, only in-frame clones are kept and a portion is missing. The table lists hundreds of thousands of clones, around 79% of them singletons. The sample was PBMCs. These receptors were collected from a middle-aged woman in good health. Some clones in this sample may be carry-over from other donors' samples. CDR3s include the opening cysteine and the closing phenylalanine or tryptophan. D genes are given only for firm matches. The size of a clone is reported for some rows only, either as once, few or many, or as a class for expanded clones.

-,TRBJ2-6,TRBV15,-,CATSRASWTAGANVLTF,TGTGCCACCAGCAGAGCTTCGTGGACGGCTGGGGCCAACGTCCTGACTTTC
-,TRBJ2-1,TRBV4-1,-,CASSQADGSSYNEQFF,TGCGCCAGCAGCCAAGCGGACGGGAGCTCCTACAATGAGCAGTTCTTC
-,TRBJ1-1,TRBV29-1,-,CSVIWNTEAFF,TGCAGCGTTATTTGGAACACTGAAGCTTTCTTT
once,TRBJ2-1,TRBV2,-,CASSDSGRNEQFF,TGTGCCAGCAGTGACAGCGGACGCAATGAGCAGTTCTTC
once,TRBJ1-2,TRBV28,-,CASSLGLAYGYTF,TGTGCCAGCAGTTTGGGTCTAGCCTATGGCTACACCTTC
-,TRBJ1-5,TRBV2,-,CASMGDSNQPQHF,TGTGCCAGCATGGGGGATAGCAATCAGCCCCAGCATTTT
-,TRBJ2-1,TRBV18,-,CASSPASRGDYNEQFF,TGTGCCAGCTCACCCGCCTCCAGGGGGGATTACAATGAGCAGTTCTTC
few,TRBJ2-2,TRBV7-3,-,CASSPTRDNTGELFF,TGTGCCAGCAGCCCGACTAGGGACAACACCGGGGAGCTGTTTTTT
-,TRBJ2-7,TRBV28,TRBD1,CASSGTGRYEQYF,TGTGCCAGCAGTGGGACAGGTCGCTACGAGCAGTACTTC
-,TRBJ2-1,TRBV28,TRBD1,CASARQGASSYNEQFF,TGTGCCAGCGCCAGACAGGGGGCTAGCTCCTACAATGAGCAGTTCTTC
-,TRBJ2-6,TRBV19,TRBD1,CASSGRQGPESSGANVLTF,TGTGCCAGTAGTGGAAGACAGGGGCCAGAGAGCTCTGGGGCCAACGTCCTGACTTTC
-,TRBJ2-5,TRBV27,-,CASSLSPKETQYF,TGTGCCAGCAGTTTATCGCCGAAGGAGACCCAGTACTTC
-,TRBJ2-2,TRBV10-3,-,CATTGTVPGELFF,TGTGCCACCACCGGGACTGTCCCCGGGGAGCTGTTTTTT
-,TRBJ2-2,TRBV4-3,TRBD2,CASSQGTGTRTGELFF,TGCGCCAGCAGCCAAGGTACCGGGACTAGAACCGGGGAGCTGTTTTTT
-,TRBJ1-5,TRBV19,-,CASSIKTRGFGDQPQHF,TGTGCCAGTAGTATAAAGACAAGAGGTTTTGGGGATCAGCCCCAGCATTTT
-,TRBJ2-3,TRBV7-2,-,CASTIGRDRTDTQYF,TGTGCCAGCACCATAGGGCGGGACCGCACAGATACGCAGTATTTT